A single sample gave rise to the 20 T cell receptor beta chains below, sequenced in a study of blood T cell repertoires in COVID-19. Libraries were prepared by immunoSEQ multiplex PCR; TCRdb keeps only in-frame clonotypes and omits some of them. Of roughly 400,000 clones in the sample, approximately 90% were seen once. The sample was PBMCs or T cells enriched from blood (not recorded which). The receptors derive from a woman aged 45-60 years who had recovered from COVID-19.

The chain carries TRBV6-5 and TRBJ1-2, with D hard to call. The CDR3 has 12 residues. Trimming took 6 bases from V and 6 from J, leaving 11 bases between them. From germline, CDR1 is MNHEY and CDR2 SVGAGI. CDR3 loop: CASSPPGDGYTF. CDR3 DNA sequence: TGTGCCAGCAGCCCCCCGGGAGATGGCTACACCTTC.

The chain links TRBV5-1 to TRBJ2-7; possible D gene TRBD1, 5 bases. With 4 bases removed from V and 3 bases from J, the gap between germline ends came to 17 bases. CDR1 and CDR2 (germline): SGHRS, YFSETQ. The CDR3 loop spans 15 amino acids. The CDR3 DNA follows: TGCGCCAGCAGCCCCTCCCCGACAGAGCGCTACGAGCAGTACTTC. It yields the protein CASSPSPTERYEQYF.

The rearrangement uses TRBV11-1 and TRBJ1-4; 8 nucleotides line up with TRBD1. The CDR3 runs 15 residues. V was pared by 5 bases and J by 6 bases, with 8 bases of the junction left unmatched. Germline V gene lookup returns CDR1 SGHAT and CDR2 FQDESV (reference sequence). This CDR3 reads CASSRGQGRHEKLFF. The CDR3 nucleotides read TGTGCCAGCAGCCGAGGACAGGGAAGGCATGAAAAACTGTTTTTT.

CDR3 in DNA: TGTGCCAGCAGCGATGGGGCAGCCTTATATGGCTACACCTTC. Amino acids: CASSDGAALYGYTF. This chain links TRBV6-5 with TRBJ1-2, with a possible D match to TRBD1 (5 bases). Per the germline V gene, CDR1 is MNHEY and CDR2 is SVGAGI. The length of the CDR3 is 14 residues. The ends were cut back, 6 bases at V and 5 bases at J, with 16 bases in the middle.

This clone has a count of ten or more. The genes are TRBV4-1 and TRBJ1-1; D is undetermined. This CDR3 spans 13 amino acids. Germline V gives CDR1 MGHRA, CDR2 YSYEKL. The V gene lost 3 bases and the J gene lost 6 bases, with 11 bases spanning the gap. The CDR3 here is CASSHQEVAEAFF. CDR3 DNA sequence: TGCGCCAGCAGCCATCAAGAGGTAGCTGAAGCTTTCTTT.

The CDR3 nucleotides are TGTGCCAGCAGCCAAGATCAGTCAGGGTTACGATCTCGCAATCAGCCCCAGCATTTT. It encodes CASSQDQSGLRSRNQPQHF. The chain recombines TRBV3-1 (or the pseudogene TRBV3-2) with TRBJ1-5; D possibly corresponds to TRBD1 (5 bases). V lost 0 bases and J 2 bases, leaving 20 bases between the germline ends. Per the germline V gene, CDR1 is LGHDT and CDR2 is YNNKEL (reference sequence). This CDR3 is 19 amino acids long.

The chain is built from TRBV28 and TRBJ1-6; 9 positions match TRBD1. Looked up from germline, CDR1 is MDHEN and CDR2 is SYDVKM. The J segment lost 7 bases and the V segment lost 6 bases, leaving 7 bases of the junction unmatched. The CDR3 spans 15 residues. CDR3 sequence reads: CASRSGTGSNSPLHF. CDR3 in DNA: TGTGCCAGCAGGTCCGGGACAGGGTCCAATTCACCCCTCCACTTT.

The chain uses TRBV12-3 or TRBV12-4 and TRBJ1-1; 7 nucleotides agree with TRBD1. The CDR3 has 11 amino acids. With V trimmed by 6 bases and J by 11 bases, 6 bases remained unmatched. The CDR3 spells CASSPDRDAFF. CDR3 coding DNA: TGTGCCAGCAGCCCTGACAGGGACGCTTTCTTT.

The chain recombines TRBV12-3 or TRBV12-4 with TRBJ1-2, with D hard to call. V lost 3 bases and J lost 7, with 9 bases in between. There are 12 residues in the CDR3. The CDR3 is CASSFLGSGYTF. CDR3 nucleotides: TGTGCCAGCAGTTTTCTTGGTAGTGGCTACACCTTC.

This chain joins TRBV6-5 and TRBJ2-7, with D maybe TRBD2 (5 bases). There are 13 residues in the CDR3. V lost 7 bases and J 7 bases, leaving 17 bases between the germline ends. In germline, CDR1 is MNHEY, CDR2 SVGAGI. As DNA, the CDR3 is TGTGCCAGCACCCGGGCCGGACTGAGGGAGCAGTACTTC. Its protein is CASTRAGLREQYF.

J is TRBJ2-1 and V is TRBV30, with 10 bases lining up with TRBD2. Germline V gene sequence: CDR1 GTSNPN, CDR2 SVGIG (reference sequence). There are 12 residues in the CDR3. The CDR3 reads CVLSGGAYEQFF. The CDR3 DNA is TGTGTTCTAAGCGGGGGGGCTTATGAGCAGTTCTTC.

The chain recombines TRBV28 with TRBJ1-5; no definite D call. The CDR3 has 13 amino acids. The germline V gene encodes CDR1 MDHEN and CDR2 SYDVKM. V shed 6 bases and J shed 4 bases, with 10 bases lying between them. The DNA of the CDR3 is TGTGCCAGCAGAAGAGGAGGGAATCAGCCCCAGCATTTT. Translated, it gives CASRRGGNQPQHF.

CDR3 DNA: TGTGCCAGCAGCCAGTCCCGGGACAGGGTGACTGAAGCTTTCTTT. Its protein product is CASSQSRDRVTEAFF. The chain is built from TRBV7-6 and TRBJ1-1; TRBD1 agrees at 9 bases. CDR1 and CDR2 from the germline V gene are SGHVS and FNYEAQ. The CDR3 is 15 residues long. V shed 5 bases, J shed 5 bases, and the junction held 9 bases outside the gene matches.

The chain uses TRBV6-1 and TRBJ2-7; TRBD1 matches 10 bases. V lost 2 bases to trimming and J lost 2 bases; unmatched junction nucleotides: 9. The CDR3 is 17 amino acids. From germline, CDR1 is MNHNS and CDR2 SASEGT. In DNA, the CDR3 is TGTGCCAGCAGTGAAAAGGGGACAGGGGCGCGAACCTACGAGCAGTACTTC. Residues: CASSEKGTGARTYEQYF.

The gene calls are TRBV3-1 (or the pseudogene TRBV3-2) and TRBJ1-1; D is ambiguous. Germline values: CDR1 LGHDT, CDR2 YNNKEL (reference sequence). The CDR3 spans 14 residues. V lost 1 base and J lost 3, with 9 bases in between. CDR3 protein: CASSQASADTEAFF. CDR3 DNA sequence: TGTGCCAGCAGCCAAGCCAGCGCAGACACTGAAGCTTTCTTT.

This chain uses TRBV6-2 or TRBV6-3 with TRBJ1-5, with D possibly matching TRBD1 (5 bases). Germline CDR1 reads MNHEY; CDR2 reads SVGEGT. V lost 4 bases and J lost 7, with 17 bases in between. This CDR3 contains 15 residues. CDR3 nucleotide sequence: TGTGCCAGCAGTTCCGCGGAGGGAGGGACCCAGCCCCAGCATTTT. Protein product: CASSSAEGGTQPQHF.

The J gene is TRBJ2-7, the V gene TRBV6-5; 7 nucleotides agree with TRBD1. CDR3 length: 16 amino acids. CDR1 is MNHEY, CDR2 SVGAGI, per germline. With V trimmed by 0 bases and J by 0 bases, 5 bases remained unmatched. DNA of the CDR3: TGTGCCAGCAGTTACTCAGGACAGGTTAGCTCCTACGAGCAGTACTTC. Its protein is CASSYSGQVSSYEQYF.

The count of this clone is one. The chain recombines TRBV7-6 with TRBJ2-1, with TRBD1 matching over 12 bases. Germline assignment: CDR1 SGHVS and CDR2 FNYEAQ. The CDR3 is 15 residues long. Trimming took 5 bases from V and 6 from J; bases not matched to a gene: 5. In DNA, the CDR3 is TGTGCCAGCAGCCCGGGACAGGGGGCCGTCAATGAGCAGTTCTTC. Its translation is CASSPGQGAVNEQFF.

V is TRBV10-3 and J is TRBJ1-1; 11 positions match TRBD1. CDR1 ENHRY and CDR2 SYGVKD come from the germline V gene. Unmatched junction bases numbered 9, after V lost 6 bases and J lost 3 bases. The CDR3 sequence is 16 residues long. The CDR3 region has the DNA TGTGCCATCAGGCCCCGGGACAGGGGGGATTACACTGAAGCTTTCTTT. Encoded protein: CAIRPRDRGDYTEAFF.

V gene TRBV6-1 combines with J gene TRBJ1-2; 7 nucleotides agree with TRBD1. CDR1 is MNHNS, CDR2 SASEGT, per germline. This CDR3 has 15 amino acids. The J segment lost 8 bases and the V segment lost 0 bases, leaving 9 bases of the junction unmatched. CDR3 DNA: TGTGCCAGCAGTGAAGCTTGGATACAGGGGAGCGGCTACACCTTC. Protein sequence: CASSEAWIQGSGYTF.